These T cell receptor beta chains were read from a single sample in a study of response to subunit inactivated influenza vaccine. TCRdb analysed the RT-PCR reads with MiXCR anew, one entry per CDR3 protein. The sample lists under 950,000 distinct CDR3 sequences, about 20% occurring once. The starting material was PBMCs from blood, obtained more than 4 days after vaccination. The receptors stem from a man aged 50-60 years who received an inactivated influenza vaccine. Each CDR3 is given with its conserved first and last residue. A D gene is named only where the DNA matches it firmly. Size tells how often a clone was seen (once, few, many) or the class of an expanded clone, and some rows leave it out.

len: 18
abundance: .
v_gene: TRBV3-1
j_gene: TRBJ2-3
d_gene: TRBD2
CDR3nt: TGTGCCAGCAGCCAAGATCTACTAGCGGGAGTGGGGTCTGGTACGCAGTATTTT
CDR3aa: CASSQDLLAGVGSGTQYF

len: 16
abundance: .
v_gene: TRBV11-1
j_gene: TRBJ2-1
d_gene: .
CDR3nt: TGTGCCAGCAGCTTTACCCGGGACTCATCCTACAATGAGCAGTTCTTC
CDR3aa: CASSFTRDSSYNEQFF

len: 14
abundance: many
v_gene: TRBV10-3
j_gene: TRBJ2-1
d_gene: .
CDR3nt: TGTGCCATCAGGGACTCCAGCTCCTACAATGAGCAGTTCTTC
CDR3aa: CAIRDSSSYNEQFF

len: 13
abundance: .
v_gene: TRBV6-2/TRBV6-3
j_gene: TRBJ2-7
d_gene: .
CDR3nt: TGTGCCAGCAGTTACAATGACAGGTACGAGCAGTACTTC
CDR3aa: CASSYNDRYEQYF

len: 14
abundance: few
v_gene: TRBV6-5
j_gene: TRBJ2-7
d_gene: TRBD1
CDR3nt: TGTGCCAGCAGTTACCCCGGGACAGGGTACGAGCAGTACTTC
CDR3aa: CASSYPGTGYEQYF

len: 15
abundance: .
v_gene: TRBV28
j_gene: TRBJ2-5
d_gene: TRBD2
CDR3nt: TGTGCCAGCAGTTTCCACGGGACTAGCGAGGAGACCCAGTACTTC
CDR3aa: CASSFHGTSEETQYF

len: 15
abundance: .
v_gene: TRBV6-1
j_gene: TRBJ2-7
d_gene: TRBD2
CDR3nt: TGTGCCAGCAGTGAATTAGCGGGCCTTGGGTACGAGCAGTACTTC
CDR3aa: CASSELAGLGYEQYF

len: 15
abundance: few
v_gene: TRBV9
j_gene: TRBJ2-1
d_gene: TRBD2
CDR3nt: TGTGCCAGCAGCGTAAAATGGACTAGCGACAATGAGCAGTTCTTC
CDR3aa: CASSVKWTSDNEQFF

len: 16
abundance: .
v_gene: TRBV4-2
j_gene: TRBJ2-1
d_gene: .
CDR3nt: TGTGCCAGCAGCCAAGGTTGGGACTCGACCCGCAATGAGCAGTTCTTC
CDR3aa: CASSQGWDSTRNEQFF

len: 13
abundance: few
v_gene: TRBV10-2
j_gene: TRBJ2-7
d_gene: .
CDR3nt: TGCGCCAGCAGTGAGGGACAATTGGTTAGTTGGTACTTC
CDR3aa: CASSEGQLVSWYF

len: 13
abundance: .
v_gene: TRBV10-3
j_gene: TRBJ2-7
d_gene: TRBD1
CDR3nt: TGTGCCATCAGCACACAGGGGGCCTACGAGCAGTACTTC
CDR3aa: CAISTQGAYEQYF

len: 13
abundance: .
v_gene: TRBV29-1
j_gene: TRBJ2-1
d_gene: .
CDR3nt: TGCAGCGTTGAAGCAACTTCGGCCCATGAGCAGTTCTTC
CDR3aa: CSVEATSAHEQFF

len: 13
abundance: .
v_gene: TRBV29-1
j_gene: TRBJ1-5
d_gene: .
CDR3nt: TGCAGCGTCTCGTCGGGAAATGGTCAGCCCCAGCATTTT
CDR3aa: CSVSSGNGQPQHF

len: 12
abundance: .
v_gene: TRBV19
j_gene: TRBJ2-1
d_gene: .
CDR3nt: TGTGCCAGTAGCCGTACTAGGGGTGAGCAGTTCTTC
CDR3aa: CASSRTRGEQFF

len: 12
abundance: few
v_gene: TRBV28
j_gene: TRBJ1-5
d_gene: .
CDR3nt: TGTGCCAGCAGAGGGATCAATCAGCCCCAGCATTTT
CDR3aa: CASRGINQPQHF